Listed here is a single TCR beta chain. What antigen it recognizes has not been identified. Base qualities are not at hand, and no much larger clone is one base apart. The data originate from a study of blood T cell repertoires in COVID-19 (TCRdb year 2020). About the full investigation: Samples covering the acute and convalescent phases of COVID-19 were provided by collaborators in the United States, Italy and Spain. The material from the prospective study consisted of cDNA or gDNA derived from T cells, B-cell-depleted T cells, or PBMCs. Deeply sampled blood TCRbeta repertoires from subjects exposed to, actively infected with, or recovered from COVID-19 were included in the dataset. The repertoires were released in a freely available public database intended as a resource for research on the immune response to SARS-CoV-2. Samples came from the ongoing ImmuneRACE study (first 160 participants) plus 1,254 subjects from 6 global collaborators. Sample metadata almost always included a de-identified subject ID, COVID-19 status, age in years and sex. Where available, HLA class I and class II types were taken from metadata supplied by the sample provider and were not determined by assay-based typing. General study outcomes and caveats: Clinical and demographic metadata were provided uncurated, with the amount varying by source and participant.

Each collaborating institution followed its own protocols to collect whole blood in K2EDTA tubes. Collaborator samples were shipped for TCRbeta analysis as frozen whole blood, isolated PBMCs, or DNA extracted from either sample type. The immunoSEQ Assay, a bias-controlled multiplex PCR, was used to amplify TCRbeta CDR3 regions from genomic DNA. In the original analysis: Nucleated cell counts per sample were estimated from amplification of reference gene primers within the assay. To quantify the absolute abundance of each unique TCRbeta CDR3 rearrangement, sequence reads were collapsed and filtered. For each sample, productive Simpson clonality was calculated as the square root of Simpson's diversity index over productive rearrangements. TCRdb's version of the immuneACCESS table is confined to in-frame rearrangements and falls short of the full clone set. An unresolved V gene accounts for under half of the shortfall where checked; the remainder is of unknown origin. V, J and clone size reflect that table, while D and trimming were determined from the DNA. The sample table holds 140,000 or so clones, of which 85% to 90% were seen once. Less than 10% of the sample lies in the top ten.

The receptor was derived from a woman in her fifties or sixties with active or convalescent COVID-19. Sequencing was performed on peripheral blood.

The nucleotides are TGCGCCAGCAGCCCGCTAGCGGGGGGACCTAACTATGGCTACACCTTC. Its protein product is CASSPLAGGPNYGYTF. This receptor chain uses TRBV4-3 and TRBJ1-2; the D region possibly corresponds to TRBD1 (5 bases align). The CDR3, cysteine through phenylalanine, is 16 amino acids long. This entry keeps only the CDR3 DNA: 48 bases, framed from base 1. V and J lose 4 bases and 0 bases, and a span of 15 bases separates them. Sequences LGHNA (CDR1) and YSLEER (CDR2) are obtained from the germline V gene.